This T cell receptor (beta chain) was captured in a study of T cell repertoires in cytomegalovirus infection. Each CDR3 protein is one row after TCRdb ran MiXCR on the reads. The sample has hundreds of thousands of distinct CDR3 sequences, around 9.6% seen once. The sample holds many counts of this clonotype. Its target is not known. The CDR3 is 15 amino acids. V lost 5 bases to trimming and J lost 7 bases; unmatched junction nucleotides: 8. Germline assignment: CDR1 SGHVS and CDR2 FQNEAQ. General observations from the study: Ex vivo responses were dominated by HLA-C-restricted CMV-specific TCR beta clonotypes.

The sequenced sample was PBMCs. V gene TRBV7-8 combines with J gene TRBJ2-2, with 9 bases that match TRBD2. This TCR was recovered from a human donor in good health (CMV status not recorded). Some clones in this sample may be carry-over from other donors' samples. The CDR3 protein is CASSDSSGIYGELFF. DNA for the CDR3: TGTGCCAGCAGCGATTCTAGCGGGATCTACGGGGAGCTGTTTTTT.